These 7 T cell receptor beta chains were all obtained from the same sample, sequenced in a study of shared clonotypes between healthy human individuals. TCRdb's table, derived via immunoSEQ multiplex PCR, lists solely in-frame clones and lacks some. This table has fewer than 1 million clones, 96% appearing once. Naive CD8 populations comprised CD45RO-negative cells positively selected for CCR7, excluding terminally differentiated effector memory CD45RA+ cells. What was sequenced was naive CD8+ T cells sorted from blood. These receptors were collected from a man aged 25 to 40 in good health.

V and J are TRBV19 and TRBJ2-7; 7 bases agree with TRBD2. V trimming: 4 bases; J trimming: 3 bases; junction bases outside the gene matches: 6. Germline-derived CDR1 and CDR2 are LNHDA and SQIVND (reference sequence). This CDR3 spans 14 amino acids. DNA of the CDR3: TGTGCCAGTAGTACGGGGGGATGGGGCTACGAGCAGTACTTC. The encoded protein is CASSTGGWGYEQYF.

This rearrangement joins TRBV4-3 to TRBJ2-1, with 12 bases that match TRBD2. From germline, CDR1 is LGHNA and CDR2 YSLEER. The CDR3 spans 17 residues. V was clipped by 4 bases and J by 5 bases; unmatched bases: 9. CDR3 protein: CASSRPRTSGTHNEQFF. CDR3 bases: TGCGCCAGCAGCCGTCCAAGGACTAGCGGGACCCACAATGAGCAGTTCTTC.

Of note for this clone: Additional DNA sequences in this sample encode the identical CDR3. V is TRBV27 and J is TRBJ2-7; a weak D match, TRBD2 (6 bases). This CDR3 has 13 residues. The V gene lost 6 bases and the J gene lost 0 bases, with 9 bases spanning the gap. Germline values: CDR1 MNHEY, CDR2 SMNVEV (reference sequence). As DNA, the CDR3 is TGTGCCAGCAGCCTAGCGTCCTCCTACGAGCAGTACTTC. Amino acid sequence: CASSLASSYEQYF.

The chain uses TRBV7-9 and TRBJ2-3; D ambiguous. The germline gives CDR1 SEHNR, CDR2 FQNEAQ (reference sequence). With 4 bases removed from V and 0 bases from J, the gap between germline ends came to 11 bases. CDR3 length: 15 amino acids. The CDR3 region has the DNA TGTGCCAGCAGCTCCGGACGTACGAGCACAGATACGCAGTATTTT. This gives the protein CASSSGRTSTDTQYF.

On this clone itself: Within the sample, other DNA sequences also encode this same CDR3. V usage is TRBV11-2 and J usage is TRBJ2-3; D not certain. V was pared by 0 bases and J by 4 bases, with 5 bases between. The CDR3 contains 13 residues. Germline V gene sequence: CDR1 SGHAT, CDR2 FQNNGV. The CDR3 region has the DNA TGTGCCAGCAGCTTAGAAGTCGCAGATACGCAGTATTTT. This translates into CASSLEVADTQYF. Using reference TRBV11-2 and TRBJ2-3 for the parts outside the CDR3, the full variable domain is EAGVAQSPRYKIIEKRQSVAFWCNPISGHATLYWYQQILGQGPKLLIQFQNNGVVDDSQLPKDRFSAERLKGVDSTLKIQPAKLEDSAVYLCASSLEVADTQYFGPGTRLTVL.

The chain combines TRBV5-1 with TRBJ2-1, with 12 bases aligning to TRBD1. This CDR3 spans 16 amino acids. V gave up 4 bases and J gave up 2 bases; unmatched junction bases: 4. Germline loops: CDR1 SGHRS, CDR2 YFSETQ. CDR3 in amino acids: CASSGTGGRTYNEQFF. DNA for the CDR3: TGCGCCAGCAGCGGGACAGGGGGCAGGACCTACAATGAGCAGTTCTTC.

The chain links TRBV7-6 to TRBJ2-2; D call uncertain. From germline, CDR1 is SGHVS and CDR2 FNYEAQ. V was clipped by 4 bases and J by 3 bases, with 18 bases between them. This CDR3 is built from 17 residues. The CDR3 region is CASSSFVSGLDTGELFF. The CDR3 coding sequence is TGTGCCAGCAGCTCCTTCGTGAGTGGATTGGACACCGGGGAGCTGTTTTTT.